This is a list of T cell receptor beta chains from one sample in a study of regulatory T cells in long-lasting Graves disease. TCRdb processed the multiplex PCR reads anew with MiXCR; each CDR3 protein has one entry. In the table there are approximately 400,000 distinct CDR3 sequences, about 15% of which are singletons. This sample also belongs to another study, concerning T cells in Graves' hyperthyroidism and ophthalmopathy.

The source was peripheral blood mononuclear cells (PBMCs), collected at new diagnosis, from a patient treated with antithyroid drugs. Every receptor here comes from a woman under 40 with Graves disease. The CDR3 runs from the conserved cysteine through the conserved F or W. A D gene is named only where the DNA matches it firmly. Rows give clone size only sometimes, using once, few, many, or a class for an expanded clone.

j_call | d_call | clone_size | v_call | cdr3_nt | cdr3_aa
TRBJ2-1 | - | - | TRBV10-3 | TGTGCCATCAGTGCCCTCTTAGGCTCCTACAATGAGCAGTTCTTC | CAISALLGSYNEQFF
TRBJ2-7 | - | - | TRBV20-1 | TGCAGTGCTAGAGATCTCCCCCGATTGGGAGGCTACGAGCAGTACTTC | CSARDLPRLGGYEQYF
TRBJ1-5 | - | - | TRBV2 | TGTGCCAGCAGTCAACAGGGCTATCAGCCCCAGCATTTT | CASSQQGYQPQHF
TRBJ2-3 | - | few | TRBV14 | TGTGCCAGCAGCCTACCGACCGGAGGCGCAGATACGCAGTATTTT | CASSLPTGGADTQYF
TRBJ2-7 | - | many | TRBV6-5 | TGTGCCAGCAGTTACTCGCGTGCCTACGAGCAGTACTTC | CASSYSRAYEQYF
TRBJ2-5 | - | - | TRBV5-1 | TGCGCCAGCAGCAGAGAGGTCGTAGAGACCCAGTACTTC | CASSREVVETQYF
TRBJ1-4 | - | few | TRBV20-1 | TGCAGTGCGCCACAACACCGGTCGACAACTAATGAAAAACTGTTTTTT | CSAPQHRSTTNEKLFF
TRBJ2-1 | - | many | TRBV18 | TGTGCCAGCTCAATGGCAGGATCCTACAATGAGCAGTTCTTC | CASSMAGSYNEQFF
TRBJ2-2 | - | few | TRBV10-2 | TGCGCCAGCAGTGGGATCGCCGGGACCCACCCCGGGGAGCTGTTTTTT | CASSGIAGTHPGELFF
TRBJ1-4 | - | - | TRBV5-6 | TGTGCCAGCAGCTTGGAAGTCGAGACTAATGAAAAACTGTTTTTT | CASSLEVETNEKLFF
TRBJ2-7 | TRBD2 | - | TRBV30 | TGTGCCTGGAGTGACTCGGGAGGAAAACCCATCGAGCAGTACTTC | CAWSDSGGKPIEQYF
TRBJ2-2 | TRBD2 | - | TRBV7-3 | TGTGCCAGCAGCTTAACACCCGTATTAGCGGGAGCTTTGAACACCGGGGAGCTGTTTTTT | CASSLTPVLAGALNTGELFF
TRBJ2-7 | TRBD2 | few | TRBV2 | TGTGCCAGTGTGGGAGGGCTACTTCGGTACGAGCAGTACTTC | CASVGGLLRYEQYF
TRBJ2-3 | - | many | TRBV6-1 | TGTGCCAGCCAGTTGTGGCCGCAGGCGGATACGCAGTATTTT | CASQLWPQADTQYF
TRBJ2-3 | TRBD2 | many | TRBV20-1 | TGCAGTGCTAGAGATGGTTTAGTAGCGGGAGTCGCAGATACGCAGTATTTT | CSARDGLVAGVADTQYF
TRBJ2-1 | TRBD1 | few | TRBV12-3/TRBV12-4 | TGTGCCAGCACCTCGGACAGGGAACAAAATGAGCAGTTCTTC | CASTSDREQNEQFF
TRBJ1-5 | - | few | TRBV19 | TGTGCCAGTAGTATCGGGGTCAATCAGCCCCAGCATTTT | CASSIGVNQPQHF
TRBJ2-3 | TRBD1 | many | TRBV18 | TGTGCCAGCTCACCGGAGACAGGGACGACAGATACGCAGTATTTT | CASSPETGTTDTQYF
TRBJ2-1 | - | many | TRBV20-1 | TGCAGTGCTAGGGCCCTCTACAATGAGCAGTTCTTC | CSARALYNEQFF
TRBJ2-1 | - | many | TRBV18 | TGTGCCAGCTCACCACCGGGAGTATTTGGGCAGTTCTTC | CASSPPGVFGQFF
TRBJ1-1 | - | few | TRBV7-9 | TGTGCCGGCAGCCCCTCCCCCGGGGGAACCCTGAACACTGAAGCTTTCTTT | CAGSPSPGGTLNTEAFF
TRBJ1-1 | TRBD1 | many | TRBV3-1 | TGTGCCAGCGGGACCGGGACAGTCATGAACACTGAAGCTTTCTTT | CASGTGTVMNTEAFF
TRBJ2-7 | TRBD2 | - | TRBV6-2/TRBV6-3 | TGTGCCAGCAGTAGGGCCAATAGCGGGACCTCCTACGAGCAGTACTTC | CASSRANSGTSYEQYF
TRBJ1-5 | - | many | TRBV19 | TGTGCCAGTAGTACTGAAACGGGACGTAGCAATCAGCCCCAGCATTTT | CASSTETGRSNQPQHF
TRBJ2-7 | - | many | TRBV5-6 | TGTGCCAGCAGCTTGGCTCTGGGGCGCGGATCGAACGAGCAGTACTTC | CASSLALGRGSNEQYF
TRBJ2-1 | TRBD2 | - | TRBV28 | TGTGCCAGCACTTTTAGCGGGAGTAATTACAATGAGCAGTTCTTC | CASTFSGSNYNEQFF
TRBJ2-2 | TRBD2 | - | TRBV12-3/TRBV12-4 | TGTGCCAGCAGGAGAGCGGGGGCGAACACCGGGGAGCTGTTTTTT | CASRRAGANTGELFF
TRBJ1-2 | - | many | TRBV5-1 | TGCGCCAGCAGCTTGGACGGGATCTATGGCTACACCTTC | CASSLDGIYGYTF
TRBJ2-7 | - | many | TRBV6-1 | TGTGCCAGCACCCCAGGGACCGCAACCTACGAGCAGTACTTC | CASTPGTATYEQYF
TRBJ2-5 | TRBD2 | few | TRBV4-1 | TGCGCCAGCAGCCAAGGTGGGACTAGCGGGAAAGGGTTAGAGACCCAGTACTTC | CASSQGGTSGKGLETQYF
TRBJ2-3 | TRBD2 | many | TRBV28 | TGTGCCAGCAGTTTATACTGGACTAGCGGGAGATGGATTCGGCGGAATACGCAGTATTTT | CASSLYWTSGRWIRRNTQYF
TRBJ2-3 | TRBD2 | - | TRBV7-9 | TGTGCCAGCAGCCGACTAGCGGGAGAGGCAGATGCGCAGTATTTT | CASSRLAGEADAQYF
TRBJ2-2 | TRBD1 | many | TRBV2 | TGTGCCAGCGTGGAAGGGACAGGGGCAATGAACACCGGGGAGCTGTTTTTT | CASVEGTGAMNTGELFF
TRBJ1-1 | - | many | TRBV7-9 | TGTGCCAGCAGCTTAGAGAGCCCTGAAGCTTTCTTT | CASSLESPEAFF
TRBJ2-2 | - | - | TRBV6-1 | TGTGCCAGCAGCCGCGGGCAGCCAGCGAACACCGGGGAGCTGTTTTTT | CASSRGQPANTGELFF
TRBJ2-1 | - | - | TRBV24-1 | TGTGCCACCAGTCTGCACAATGAGCAGTTCTTC | CATSLHNEQFF
TRBJ2-2 | - | many | TRBV12-5 | TGTGCTAGTGGCACCCTCCGACTAGCCGGGGAGCTGTTTTTT | CASGTLRLAGELFF
TRBJ2-7 | - | few | TRBV6-5 | TGTGCCAGCAGTTACCCGCCCCCCTACGAGCAGTACTTC | CASSYPPPYEQYF
TRBJ1-2 | TRBD1 | many | TRBV27 | TGTGCCAGCAGTTCCACTGGACAGGGTAGTAGTACCTTC | CASSSTGQGSSTF
TRBJ1-1 | TRBD1 | many | TRBV6-5 | TGTGCCAGCAGTTACGATGGACAGGGGAACACTGAAGCTTTCTTT | CASSYDGQGNTEAFF
TRBJ2-1 | TRBD2 | many | TRBV7-2 | TGTGCCAGCAGCTTAATGGGACTAGAGGAGTTCTTC | CASSLMGLEEFF
TRBJ2-7 | - | many | TRBV2 | TGTGCCAGCAGGGATCCAACTTTGGCCTACGAGCAGTACTTC | CASRDPTLAYEQYF
TRBJ2-5 | TRBD2 | many | TRBV11-2 | TGTGCCAGCAGCTCCCCTAGCGGGGAGGAAGAGACCCAGTACTTC | CASSSPSGEEETQYF
TRBJ1-2 | - | few | TRBV20-1 | TGCAGTGCTCCACCGGGAGCCTATGGCTACACCTTC | CSAPPGAYGYTF
TRBJ2-3 | TRBD2 | many | TRBV7-9 | TGTGCCAGCAGACCCATCACGGGGGGGCGGACAGATACGCAGTATTTT | CASRPITGGRTDTQYF
TRBJ2-2 | - | - | TRBV9 | TGTGCCAGCAGCGTTCAGGGGAACACCGGGGAGCTGTTTTTT | CASSVQGNTGELFF
TRBJ2-7 | TRBD2 | many | TRBV27 | TGTGCCAGCAGTTTTGCGGGAGGAATGACTTACGAGCAGTACTTC | CASSFAGGMTYEQYF
TRBJ1-2 | - | many | TRBV20-1 | TGCAGTGCTAGAGATCTGGGGTATGGCTACACCTTC | CSARDLGYGYTF